Given below is one T cell receptor beta chain in context. Its antigen is undetermined. The ViraFEST assay expanded antigen-specific CD4+ T cells with viral peptide pools before sequencing. Researchers isolated CD4+ T cells once approximately eleven days of culture had elapsed. The record originates from a study of vaccination effects on CD4 cells after COVID-19. Germline-derived CDR1 and CDR2 are LGHDT and YNNKEL (reference sequence). The CDR3 has 14 residues. Unmatched junction bases numbered 5, after V lost 4 bases and J lost 2 bases. Here immunoSEQ multiplex PCR was the method, and the copy in TCRdb shows in-frame clones only, minus some. The sample consists of around 30,000 clones, approximately 61% of them appearing once.

The TCR sequence derives from a human donor who received a COVID-19 vaccine. The sample was CD4+ T cells from PBMCs cultured with HCoV-229E spike peptides, taken before COVID-19 vaccination. The V and J genes are TRBV3-1 (or the pseudogene TRBV3-2) and TRBJ2-7; 7 nucleotides line up with TRBD2. The CDR3 loop reads CASSPGGKPYEQYF. In nucleotides, the CDR3 is TGTGCCAGCAGCCCCGGGGGGAAGCCCTACGAGCAGTACTTC.